This entry is about one T cell receptor (beta chain). The data were obtained in a study of CD8 T cells in Susac syndrome. With random hexamers, reverse transcription was performed on about 0.5 to 1 ug of RNA. An immunoSEQ multiplex PCR amplified TCR beta CDR3 over 54 Vbeta and 13 Jbeta. Each CDR3 protein is one row after TCRdb ran MiXCR on the immunoSEQ multiplex PCR reads. The table has over 150,000 distinct CDR3 sequences, about 96% seen once. Patients with Susac syndrome met the recently defined diagnostic criteria for definite or probable disease. Germline V gene data show CDR1 as MNHEY and CDR2 as SMNVEV (reference sequence). This CDR3 comprises 15 residues. Trimming left V 2 bases short and J 2 bases short, with 13 bases between.

The chain is built from TRBV27 and TRBJ2-7, with D perhaps TRBD2 (6 bases). The sample consisted of CD4+ T cells from PBMCs. The TCR was taken from a human donor with Susac syndrome. The CDR3 region has the DNA TGTGCCAGCAGTTTAACGGGGGAAAGGACCTACGAGCAGTACTTC. Translated: CASSLTGERTYEQYF.